The text below deals with one TCR beta chain. Its antigen target is currently unknown. The data were taken from a study of T cells expressing NK-cell markers (dated by TCRdb to 2018 to 2021). A note on the overall study: In sorted CD3+CD56+NKG2C+, CD3+CD56+NKG2C- and CD3+CD56-NKG2C+ T-cell subsets from eight or nine donors, TCR beta-chain repertoires were profiled. Among the eight sequenced donors, seven were HCMV-seropositive and one was HCMV-seronegative. The eight sequenced donors were randomly selected healthy volunteers, three men and five women. Libraries were sequenced as 2 x 150 bp reads on Illumina HiSeq 2000/2500, MiSeq or NextSeq.

The data were produced on an Illumina HiSeq 2000. TCR beta cDNA libraries were made by 5'RACE template switching that added a universal primer site and unique molecular identifiers. cDNA synthesis was primed from the TCR beta constant segment, followed by two successive PCR amplification steps. From the authors' description of their analysis: MIGEC was used to demultiplex reads and group the reads by UMI, and MiTCR was used to assemble and quantify clonotypes. Only TCR cDNA sequences supported by at least two reads were kept to exclude erroneous sequences. Downstream repertoire analysis used the tcR package, and clonotypes were matched across fractions by CDR3 nucleotide sequence plus V segment. VDJmatch was used to annotate antigen specificity against VDJdb, with one amino acid substitution in CDR3 permitted. Each CDR3 protein sequence appears as one entry after TCRdb reprocessed the reads, and no DNA is included. The V and J calls, along with clone size, are taken from TCRdb and not from the paper's own processing. The sample's clone listing holds a few hundred thousand distinct CDR3 sequences. The ten top clones hold roughly 5.2% of the sample.

Paper-wide results and their limitations: Whether the expanded NKG2C-expressing T cell clones were specific for HCMV antigens remained unclear. In roughly six donors, the dominant CD3+CD56+NKG2C+ clonotypes were among the top 10 CD8+ clonotypes and accounted for about 1.0-8% of CD8+ T cells. Those dominant clonotypes were again the most abundant among CD3+CD56-NKG2C+ cells in a few donors, at roughly 25-65%.

A commercial ELISA kit detecting HCMV-specific IgG in serum was used to determine HCMV serostatus. Ficoll density gradient centrifugation was used to isolate peripheral blood mononuclear cells from blood. CDR1 and CDR2 were assigned from the germline V gene as SQVTM and ANQGSEA. Its CDR3 holds 13 amino acids, cysteine through phenylalanine. No DNA sequence was recorded. Sequenced input: blood T cells: a sorted CD56 or NKG2C T cell subset, CD4+ or CD8+ T cells, or bulk PBMC T cells (not recorded which). The V and J genes are TRBV29-1 and TRBJ1-1. This sequence originates from a man aged 18 to 69 in good health. The CDR3 protein: CSVQGPGGTEAFF.